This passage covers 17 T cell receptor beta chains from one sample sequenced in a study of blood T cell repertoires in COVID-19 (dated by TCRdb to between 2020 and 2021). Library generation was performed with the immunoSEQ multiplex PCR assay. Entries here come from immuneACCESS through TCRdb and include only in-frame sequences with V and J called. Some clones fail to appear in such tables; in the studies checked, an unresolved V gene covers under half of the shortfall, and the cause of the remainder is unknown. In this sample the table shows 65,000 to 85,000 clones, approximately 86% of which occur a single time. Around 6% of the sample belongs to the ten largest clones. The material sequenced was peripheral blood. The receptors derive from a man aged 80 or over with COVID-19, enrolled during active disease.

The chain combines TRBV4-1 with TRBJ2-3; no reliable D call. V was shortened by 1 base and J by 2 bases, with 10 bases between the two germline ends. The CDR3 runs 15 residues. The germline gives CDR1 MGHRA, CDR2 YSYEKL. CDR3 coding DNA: TGCGCCAGCAGCCAAGGGTGGAGTGACACAGATACGCAGTATTTT. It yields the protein CASSQGWSDTDTQYF.

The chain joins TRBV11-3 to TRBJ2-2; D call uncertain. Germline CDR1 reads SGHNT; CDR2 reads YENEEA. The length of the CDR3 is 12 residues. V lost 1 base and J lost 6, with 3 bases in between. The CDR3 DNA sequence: TGTGCCAGCAGCTTAGCGGCCGGGGAGCTGTTTTTT. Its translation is CASSLAAGELFF. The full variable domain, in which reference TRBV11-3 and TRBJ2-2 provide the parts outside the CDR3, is EAGVVQSPRYKIIEKKQPVAFWCNPISGHNTLYWYLQNLGQGPELLIRYENEEAVDDSQLPKDRFSAERLKGVDSTLKIQPAELGDSAVYLCASSLAAGELFFGEGSRLTVL.

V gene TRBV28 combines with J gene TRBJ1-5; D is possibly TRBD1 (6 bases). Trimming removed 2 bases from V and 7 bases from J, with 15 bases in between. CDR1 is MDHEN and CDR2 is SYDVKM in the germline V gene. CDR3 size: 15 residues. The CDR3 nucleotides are TGTGCCAGCAGTTTAATCGACAGGTTAGAGCAGCCCCAGCATTTT. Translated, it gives CASSLIDRLEQPQHF.

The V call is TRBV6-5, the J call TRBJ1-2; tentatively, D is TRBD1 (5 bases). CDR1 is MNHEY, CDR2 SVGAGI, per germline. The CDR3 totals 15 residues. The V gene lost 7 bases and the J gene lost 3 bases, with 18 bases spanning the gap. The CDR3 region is CASKSSAGQYYGYTF. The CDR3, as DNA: TGTGCCAGCAAGTCGTCGGCAGGGCAATACTATGGCTACACCTTC.

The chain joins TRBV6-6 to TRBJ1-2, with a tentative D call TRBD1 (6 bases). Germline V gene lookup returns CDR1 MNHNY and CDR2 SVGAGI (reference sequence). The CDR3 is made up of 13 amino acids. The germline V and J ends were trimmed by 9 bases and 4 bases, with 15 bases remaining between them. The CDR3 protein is CASRPGQLYGYTF. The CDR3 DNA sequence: TGTGCCAGTCGACCGGGACAACTCTATGGCTACACCTTC.

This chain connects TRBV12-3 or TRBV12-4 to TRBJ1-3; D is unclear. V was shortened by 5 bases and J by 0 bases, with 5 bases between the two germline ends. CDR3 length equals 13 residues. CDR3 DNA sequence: TGTGCCAGCAGTCTTAACTCTGGAAACACCATATATTTT. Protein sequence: CASSLNSGNTIYF.

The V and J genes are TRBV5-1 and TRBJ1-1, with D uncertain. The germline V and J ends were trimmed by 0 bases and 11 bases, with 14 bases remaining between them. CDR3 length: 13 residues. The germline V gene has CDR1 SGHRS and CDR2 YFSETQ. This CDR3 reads CASSLASDKVAFF. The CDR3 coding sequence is TGCGCCAGCAGCTTGGCCAGTGATAAAGTGGCTTTCTTT. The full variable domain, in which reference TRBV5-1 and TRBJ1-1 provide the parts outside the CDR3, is KAGVTQTPRYLIKTRGQQVTLSCSPISGHRSVSWYQQTPGQGLQFLFEYFSETQRNKGNFPGRFSGRQFSNSRSEMNVSTLELGDSALYLCASSLASDKVAFFGQGTRLTVV.

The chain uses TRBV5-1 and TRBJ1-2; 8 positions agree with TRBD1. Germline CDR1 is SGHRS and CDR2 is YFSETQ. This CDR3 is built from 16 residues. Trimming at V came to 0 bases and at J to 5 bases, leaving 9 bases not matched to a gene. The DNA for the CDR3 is TGCGCCAGCAGCTTGGAGTTAGGCCAGGGGGCGTATGGCTACACCTTC. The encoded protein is CASSLELGQGAYGYTF.

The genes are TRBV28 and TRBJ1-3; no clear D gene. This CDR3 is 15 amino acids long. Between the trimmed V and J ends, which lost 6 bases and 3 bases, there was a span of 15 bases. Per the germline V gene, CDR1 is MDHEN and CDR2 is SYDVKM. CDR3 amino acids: CASSAGLHGGNTIYF. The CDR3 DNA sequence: TGTGCCAGCAGCGCCGGACTCCACGGTGGAAACACCATATATTTT.

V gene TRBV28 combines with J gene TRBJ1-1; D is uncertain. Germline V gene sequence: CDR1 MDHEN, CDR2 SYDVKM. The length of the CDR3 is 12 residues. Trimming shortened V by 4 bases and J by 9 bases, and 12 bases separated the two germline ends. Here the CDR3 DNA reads TGTGCCAGCAGTTCCTTACCCTGGCAAGCTTTCTTT. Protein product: CASSSLPWQAFF.

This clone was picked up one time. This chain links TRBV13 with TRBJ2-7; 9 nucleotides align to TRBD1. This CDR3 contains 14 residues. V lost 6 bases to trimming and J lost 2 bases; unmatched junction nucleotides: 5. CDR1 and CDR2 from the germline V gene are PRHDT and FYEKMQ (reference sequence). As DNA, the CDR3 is TGTGCCAGCAGTAGGGACAGGGACCCCTACGAGCAGTACTTC. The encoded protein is CASSRDRDPYEQYF.

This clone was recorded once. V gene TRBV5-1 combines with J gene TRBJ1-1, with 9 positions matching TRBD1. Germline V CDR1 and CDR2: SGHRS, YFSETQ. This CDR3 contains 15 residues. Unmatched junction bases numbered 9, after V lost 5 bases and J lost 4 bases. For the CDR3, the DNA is TGCGCCAGCAGTCGGGACAGGGTATCTGGCACTGAAGCTTTCTTT. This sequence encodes CASSRDRVSGTEAFF.

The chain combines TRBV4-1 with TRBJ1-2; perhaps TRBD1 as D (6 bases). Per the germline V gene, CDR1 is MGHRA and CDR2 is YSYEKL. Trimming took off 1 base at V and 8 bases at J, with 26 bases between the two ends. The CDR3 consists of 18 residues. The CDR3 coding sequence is TGCGCCAGCAGCCAAGGAAGGGGGGGACGGCTTATGAGGGAGGGCTACACCTTC. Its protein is CASSQGRGGRLMREGYTF.

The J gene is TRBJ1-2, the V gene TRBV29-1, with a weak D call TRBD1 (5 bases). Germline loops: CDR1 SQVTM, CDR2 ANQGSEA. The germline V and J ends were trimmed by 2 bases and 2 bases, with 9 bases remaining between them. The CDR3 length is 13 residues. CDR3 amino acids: CSVEKGPNYGYTF. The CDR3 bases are TGCAGCGTTGAAAAGGGGCCAAACTATGGCTACACCTTC.

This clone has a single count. The CDR3 DNA reads TGTGCCAGCAGCGTAGGGGCTAGCGGGGGCCCAGAGACCCAGTACTTC. This codes for CASSVGASGGPETQYF. V is TRBV9 and J is TRBJ2-5, with TRBD2 matching 10 bases. Trimming removed 0 bases from V and 4 bases from J; junction bases left unmatched: 6. The CDR3 length is 16 residues. Looked up from germline, CDR1 is SGDLS and CDR2 is YYNGEE. The full variable domain, rest sourced from reference TRBV9 and TRBJ2-5, is DSGVTQTPKHLITATGQRVTLRCSPRSGDLSVYWYQQSLDQGLQFLIQYYNGEERAKGNILERFSAQQFPDLHSELNLSSLELGDSALYFCASSVGASGGPETQYFGPGTRLLVL.

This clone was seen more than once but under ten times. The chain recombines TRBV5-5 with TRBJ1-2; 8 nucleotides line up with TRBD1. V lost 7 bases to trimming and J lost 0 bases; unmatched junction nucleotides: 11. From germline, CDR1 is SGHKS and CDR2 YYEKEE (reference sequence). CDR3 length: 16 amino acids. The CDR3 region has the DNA TGTGCCAGCTCTCGGGGGCAGGGGGCATCTAACTATGGCTACACCTTC. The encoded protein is CASSRGQGASNYGYTF.

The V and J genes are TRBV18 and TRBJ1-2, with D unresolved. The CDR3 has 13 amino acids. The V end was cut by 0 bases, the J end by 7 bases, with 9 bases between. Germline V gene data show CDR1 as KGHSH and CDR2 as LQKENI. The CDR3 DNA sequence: TGTGCCAGCTCACCACCTGAGCGGCGTGGCTACACCTTC. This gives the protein CASSPPERRGYTF.